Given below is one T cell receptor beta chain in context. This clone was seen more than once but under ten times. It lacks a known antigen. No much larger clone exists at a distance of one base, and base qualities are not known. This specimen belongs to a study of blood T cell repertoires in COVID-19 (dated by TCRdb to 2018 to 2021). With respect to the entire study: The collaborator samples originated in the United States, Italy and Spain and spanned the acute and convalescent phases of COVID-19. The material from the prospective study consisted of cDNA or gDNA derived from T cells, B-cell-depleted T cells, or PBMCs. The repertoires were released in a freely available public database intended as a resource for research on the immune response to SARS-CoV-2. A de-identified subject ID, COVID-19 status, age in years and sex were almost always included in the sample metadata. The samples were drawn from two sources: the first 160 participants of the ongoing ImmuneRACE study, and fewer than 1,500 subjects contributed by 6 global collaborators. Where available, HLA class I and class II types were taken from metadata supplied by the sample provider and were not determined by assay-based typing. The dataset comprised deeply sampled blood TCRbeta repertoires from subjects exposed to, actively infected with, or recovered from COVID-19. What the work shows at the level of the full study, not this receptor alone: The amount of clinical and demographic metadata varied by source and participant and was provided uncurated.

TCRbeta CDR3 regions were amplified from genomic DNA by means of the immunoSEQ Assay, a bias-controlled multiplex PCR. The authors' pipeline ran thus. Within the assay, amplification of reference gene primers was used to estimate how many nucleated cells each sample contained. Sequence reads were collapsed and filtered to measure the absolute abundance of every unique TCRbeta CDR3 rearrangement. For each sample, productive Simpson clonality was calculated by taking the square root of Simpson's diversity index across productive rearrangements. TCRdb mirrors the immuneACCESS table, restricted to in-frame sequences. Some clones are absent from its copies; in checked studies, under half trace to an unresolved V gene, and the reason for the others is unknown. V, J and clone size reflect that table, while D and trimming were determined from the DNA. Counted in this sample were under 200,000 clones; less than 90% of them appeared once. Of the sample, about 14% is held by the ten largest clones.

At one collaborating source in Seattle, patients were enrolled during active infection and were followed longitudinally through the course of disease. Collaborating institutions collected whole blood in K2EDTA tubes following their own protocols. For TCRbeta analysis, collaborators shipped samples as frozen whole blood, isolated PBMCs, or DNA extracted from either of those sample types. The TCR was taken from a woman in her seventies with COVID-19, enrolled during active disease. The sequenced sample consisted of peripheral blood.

CDR3 loop: CAWEMGGHYGYTF. Here is the DNA: TGTGCCTGGGAAATGGGAGGTCACTATGGCTACACCTTC. The rearranged chain carries TRBV30 and TRBJ1-2; no confident D gene assignment can be made. The germline ends are 13 bases apart after V is trimmed by 5 bases and J by 3 bases. CDR1 GTSNPN and CDR2 SVGIG were looked up in the germline V gene (reference sequence). The CDR3 has 13 amino acids, counting the end cysteine and phenylalanine. Only the CDR3 part of the read is kept: 39 bases, read in frame from the first base.